A single sample is the source of the 18 T cell receptor beta chains below, sequenced in a study of T cells in localized non-small cell lung cancer. Assay: immunoSEQ multiplex PCR; the TCRdb copy retains only in-frame clones and omits some. Of more than 10,000 clones listed, roughly 84% are singletons. The sequences come from peripheral blood, collected before any cancer treatment. The receptors shown here come from a male donor aged 60 or over with stage I squamous cell lung carcinoma.

The rearrangement joins TRBV18 to TRBJ1-2, with 9 bases identical to TRBD1. There are 16 residues in the CDR3. Germline trimming cut 3 bases from V and 3 bases from J; bases unmatched to any gene: 8. The germline CDR1 and CDR2 sequences are KGHSH and LQKENI. This chain's CDR3 is CASSPRPGQGDYGYTF. In DNA form, the CDR3 reads TGTGCCAGCTCACCGAGACCGGGACAGGGAGACTATGGCTACACCTTC.

This rearrangement joins TRBV27 to TRBJ2-7; no definite D call. CDR1 and CDR2 (germline): MNHEY, SMNVEV (reference sequence). There are 16 residues in the CDR3. The V and J ends lost 7 bases and 3 bases respectively, with 22 bases between them. In DNA, the CDR3 is TGTGCCAGCAACCTCCTGACTGCCTCTTTCTTCTACGAGCAGTACTTC. This gives the protein CASNLLTASFFYEQYF.

The chain uses TRBV5-6 and TRBJ1-5, with 8 bases fitting TRBD1. V lost 5 bases and J lost 9; bases outside the gene matches: 13. The germline gives CDR1 SGHDT, CDR2 YYEEEE. The CDR3 is made up of 15 amino acids. For the CDR3, the DNA is TGTGCCAGCAGTTTATTCGGGACAGGAAAGCGGCCCCAGCATTTT. Its protein product is CASSLFGTGKRPQHF.

This chain uses TRBV18 with TRBJ2-1; TRBD2 agrees at 9 bases. This CDR3 comprises 19 residues. Germline CDR1 is KGHSH and CDR2 is LQKENI. V dropped 2 bases and J dropped 4; count of bases not matched to a gene: 15. The CDR3 loop reads CASSPMRTGGLAGYNEQFF. Written as DNA, the CDR3 is TGTGCCAGCTCACCAATGAGGACAGGTGGGCTAGCGGGGTACAATGAGCAGTTCTTC.

The rearrangement joins TRBV30 to TRBJ1-2; no clear D. V shed 0 bases and J shed 1 base, with 9 bases lying between them. Germline lookup yields CDR1 GTSNPN and CDR2 SVGIG (reference sequence). The CDR3 has 14 residues. CDR3 amino acids: CAWSVFRINYGYTF. CDR3 sequence (DNA): TGTGCCTGGAGTGTATTCAGAATTAACTATGGCTACACCTTC.

The gene calls are TRBV29-1 and TRBJ2-7; unclear D gene. Per germline, CDR1 SQVTM and CDR2 ANQGSEA. The V gene lost 6 bases and the J gene lost 3 bases, with 15 bases spanning the gap. CDR3 length equals 13 residues. CDR3 sequence: CSVPTNGRYEQYF. CDR3 bases: TGCAGCGTGCCCACAAATGGACGCTACGAGCAGTACTTC.

The V gene is TRBV19, the J gene TRBJ2-1, with a tentative D call TRBD2 (6 bases). CDR3 length equals 17 residues. Trimming removed 1 base from V and 5 bases from J, with 18 bases in between. The germline CDR1 and CDR2 sequences are LNHDA and SQIVND (reference sequence). The CDR3 loop reads CASSIGGLGMGNNEQFF. The DNA of the CDR3 is TGTGCCAGTAGTATAGGGGGACTGGGGATGGGAAACAATGAGCAGTTCTTC.

The chain's CDR3 is CASNRRTQETQYF. CDR3 in DNA: TGTGCCAGCAATAGAAGGACTCAAGAGACCCAGTACTTC. The chain couples TRBV2 to TRBJ2-5, with D tentatively TRBD2 (5 bases). The CDR3 totals 13 residues. V shed 7 bases and J shed 2 bases, with 11 bases lying between them. Germline lookup yields CDR1 SNHLY and CDR2 FYNNEI. Looking up the rest from reference TRBV2 and TRBJ2-5 gives the full variable domain: EPEVTQTPSHQVTQMGQEVILRCVPISNHLYFYWYRQILGQKVEFLVSFYNNEISEKSEIFDDQFSVERPDGSNFTLKIRSTKLEDSAMYFCASNRRTQETQYFGPGTRLLVL.

This clone showed up just once. This chain connects TRBV5-4 to TRBJ1-1; tentative D call: TRBD1 (6 bases). The CDR3 spans 17 residues. Germline lookup yields CDR1 SGHNT and CDR2 YYREEE (reference sequence). With 5 bases removed from V and 1 base from J, the gap between germline ends came to 21 bases. The CDR3 is CASSKQGFSLENTEAFF. CDR3 DNA: TGTGCCAGCAGTAAACAGGGCTTCTCATTGGAGAACACTGAAGCTTTCTTT.

J is TRBJ2-7 and V is TRBV6-1; no definite D call. This CDR3 contains 11 residues. Germline CDR1 and CDR2: MNHNS and SASEGT. With 7 bases removed from V and 1 base from J, the gap between germline ends came to 5 bases. The CDR3 DNA follows: TGTGCCAGCATGGAATCCTACGAGCAGTACTTC. Residues: CASMESYEQYF.

CDR3 coding DNA: TGTGCCAGCAGTGAAGCGGGCAGGGCCTACGAGCAGTACTTC. Its protein product is CASSEAGRAYEQYF. V and J are TRBV2 and TRBJ2-7, with D perhaps matching TRBD1 (5 bases). Deletions cut 0 bases from V and 2 bases from J, with 8 bases between. In germline, CDR1 is SNHLY, CDR2 FYNNEI. The CDR3 extends over 14 amino acids.

The chain links TRBV7-6 to TRBJ2-7; D call uncertain. Per the germline V gene, CDR1 is SGHVS and CDR2 is FNYEAQ. V was pared by 5 bases and J by 2 bases, with 7 bases between. The CDR3 totals 12 residues. The CDR3 here is CASSADPYEQYF. The CDR3 DNA reads as TGTGCCAGCAGCGCGGACCCCTACGAGCAGTACTTC.

The V call is TRBV7-2, the J call TRBJ2-2, with D unclear. CDR3 length: 14 residues. Germline loops: CDR1 SGHTA, CDR2 FQGNSA. V was pared by 5 bases and J by 7 bases, with 14 bases between. The CDR3 region has the DNA TGTGCCAGCAGCCGTCGACCCCGCGGCGGGGAGCTGTTTTTT. It specifies CASSRRPRGGELFF.

This chain links TRBV7-9 with TRBJ2-3; D call uncertain. Germline V gene lookup returns CDR1 SEHNR and CDR2 FQNEAQ (reference sequence). The CDR3 consists of 14 residues. The germline V and J ends were trimmed by 1 base and 2 bases, with 7 bases remaining between them. CDR3 residues: CASSLEGNTDTQYF. The CDR3 DNA follows: TGTGCCAGCAGCTTAGAGGGAAACACAGATACGCAGTATTTT.

The J gene is TRBJ1-1, the V gene TRBV7-9; D is uncertain. V was clipped by 1 base and J by 5 bases, with 14 bases between them. CDR1 and CDR2 from the germline V gene are SEHNR and FQNEAQ (reference sequence). The CDR3 is made up of 15 amino acids. In DNA, the CDR3 is TGTGCCAGCAGCTTAGGGGCGACTATCCCGACTGAAGCTTTCTTT. Its translation: CASSLGATIPTEAFF.

With regard to this clone: A junction boundary mismatches the germline segment, possibly from a read error. The rearrangement links TRBV30 to TRBJ1-5; 11 bases are shared with TRBD1. Per germline, CDR1 GTSNPN and CDR2 SVGIG (reference sequence). The CDR3 is made up of 17 amino acids. Written as DNA, the CDR3 is TGTGCCTGGACCCCCCGGGACAGGGGGTATAGCAATCAGCCCCGGCATTTT. Its translation: CAWTPRDRGYSNQPRHF.

V usage is TRBV19 and J usage is TRBJ2-7; 7 nucleotides line up with TRBD1. The CDR3 is 16 residues long. The trim removed 0 bases at V and 1 base at J, leaving 6 bases unmatched. The V gene's germline CDR1 is LNHDA and CDR2 SQIVND (reference sequence). DNA of the CDR3: TGTGCCAGTAGTATAGACCCACAGGGGCCATCCTACGAGCAGTACTTC. Translation: CASSIDPQGPSYEQYF.

This chain links TRBV7-2 with TRBJ2-4, with TRBD2 as a possible D gene (6 bases). This CDR3 has 13 residues. Per germline, CDR1 SGHTA and CDR2 FQGNSA. Trimming cost V 3 bases and J 8 bases, with 11 bases left between them. The CDR3 nucleotides read TGTGCCAGCAGCTTCCCGGGAGCTGACATTCAGTACTTC. Protein sequence: CASSFPGADIQYF.